The 27 T cell receptor beta chains presented below share a single source sample, sequenced in a study of beta chain features in type 1 diabetes. Every bit of the isolated RNA underwent reverse transcription, so sequencing read expressed TCRB transcripts. TCRdb's table, derived via immunoSEQ multiplex PCR, lists solely in-frame clones and lacks some. The table includes hundreds of thousands of clones, roughly a tenth detected once. These receptors lack a known antigen. Findings and limits, study-wide: In all four CD4+ subsets, TCRB CDR3 length was significantly, moderately reduced in type 1 diabetes.

The sample was naive CD4+ T cells from blood. These receptors all stem from a man aged 30 to 45 with type 1 diabetes.

This clone was seen more than once but under ten times. The CDR3 DNA follows: TGTGCCTGGAGTTCCGGGACTTATAGCAATCAGCCCCAGCATTTT. Translated: CAWSSGTYSNQPQHF. The chain joins TRBV30 to TRBJ1-5; the D gene is possibly TRBD1 (5 bases). Germline loops: CDR1 GTSNPN, CDR2 SVGIG (reference sequence). V dropped 2 bases and J dropped 0 bases, with 11 bases sitting between them. The CDR3 runs to 15 residues.

Only a few counts were recorded for this clone. J is TRBJ2-5 and V is TRBV5-4; D ambiguous. This CDR3 spans 17 amino acids. CDR1 is SGHNT, CDR2 YYREEE, per germline (reference sequence). Trimming removed 0 bases at V and 2 bases at J, with 17 bases between. The CDR3 coding sequence is TGTGCCAGCAGCTTGGATGGTCAGGCCAGCCGACAAGAGACCCAGTACTTC. Translated, it gives CASSLDGQASRQETQYF.

The gene calls are TRBV12-5 and TRBJ2-5; perhaps TRBD1 as D (6 bases). V was cut by 4 bases and J by 2 bases, with 11 bases left in between. Germline V lookup: CDR1 LGHNT, CDR2 FRNRAP. The CDR3 runs 14 residues. CDR3 sequence: CASGSDSQQETQYF. The DNA of the CDR3 is TGTGCTAGTGGTTCGGACAGTCAACAAGAGACCCAGTACTTC.

There are a few counts of this clone. This rearrangement joins TRBV2 to TRBJ1-4; D might be TRBD1 (5 bases). V was pared by 8 bases and J by 9 bases, with 16 bases between. The CDR3 has 13 amino acids. Germline lookup yields CDR1 SNHLY and CDR2 FYNNEI. CDR3 loop: CASLRQGGKKLFF. The CDR3 nucleotides read TGTGCCAGCCTTCGCCAGGGAGGGAAAAAACTGTTTTTT.

The V call is TRBV7-2, the J call TRBJ1-1, with D unclear. This CDR3 is 14 amino acids long. Germline V lookup: CDR1 SGHTA, CDR2 FQGNSA. Trimming took off 4 bases at V and 5 bases at J, with 14 bases between the two ends. The CDR3 nucleotides read TGTGCCAGCAGCTGGATGGGTACGGAGACTGAAGCTTTCTTT. Protein sequence: CASSWMGTETEAFF.

This clone has a handful of counts. J is TRBJ1-5 and V is TRBV29-1, with 9 bases that match TRBD1. V was pared by 6 bases and J by 4 bases, with 7 bases of the junction left unmatched. The CDR3 sequence is 14 residues long. In germline, CDR1 is SQVTM, CDR2 ANQGSEA. The CDR3 DNA reads as TGCAGCGTGAAACAGGGGGCTGGGAATCAGCCCCAGCATTTT. It codes for CSVKQGAGNQPQHF.

This chain joins TRBV7-2 and TRBJ1-2, with a tentative D call TRBD1 (6 bases). Germline V gene lookup returns CDR1 SGHTA and CDR2 FQGNSA. V lost 5 bases and J 0 bases, leaving 10 bases between the germline ends. The CDR3 has 14 amino acids. CDR3 region: CASSPGHTNYGYTF. CDR3 nucleotide sequence: TGTGCCAGCAGCCCGGGACACACTAACTATGGCTACACCTTC.

The chain recombines TRBV9 with TRBJ2-7, with D perhaps matching TRBD1 (6 bases). The CDR3 is made up of 15 amino acids. V was clipped by 4 bases and J by 2 bases, with 16 bases between them. Germline V gene sequence: CDR1 SGDLS, CDR2 YYNGEE. The CDR3 sequence: CASSTHGTPTYEQYF. The CDR3 DNA is TGTGCCAGCAGCACCCACGGGACACCTACCTACGAGCAGTACTTC.

This clone was recorded a few times. J is TRBJ1-5 and V is TRBV7-2; unclear D gene. CDR3 length equals 14 residues. V lost 0 bases, J lost 5 bases, and 8 bases lay in between. The germline CDR1 and CDR2 sequences are SGHTA and FQGNSA. The CDR3 reads CASSLAAGYQPQHF. The CDR3 bases are TGTGCCAGCAGCTTAGCGGCAGGTTATCAGCCCCAGCATTTT.

The genes are TRBV29-1 and TRBJ2-3; D is perhaps TRBD2 (7 bases). The CDR3 is 15 residues long. The V gene's germline CDR1 is SQVTM and CDR2 ANQGSEA. Trimming left V 6 bases short and J 6 bases short, with 22 bases between. The CDR3 spells CSVSPYRGAGDTQYF. In DNA form, the CDR3 reads TGCAGCGTGAGCCCTTATCGGGGGGCCGGGGATACGCAGTATTTT.

This clone has only a few counts. The chain employs TRBV11-3 and TRBJ2-2; D gene ambiguous. This CDR3 spans 15 amino acids. Germline lookup yields CDR1 SGHNT and CDR2 YENEEA. Trimming took off 5 bases at V and 1 base at J, with 11 bases between the two ends. The CDR3 is CASSPRSLNTGELFF. CDR3 bases: TGTGCCAGCAGCCCCAGGTCCCTGAACACCGGGGAGCTGTTTTTT.

The chain employs TRBV5-1 and TRBJ2-1; the match to TRBD2 covers 7 bases. The ends lost 5 bases at V and 3 bases at J; junction bases unmatched: 8. Germline CDR1 is SGHRS and CDR2 is YFSETQ. The CDR3 totals 15 residues. DNA of the CDR3: TGCGCCAGCAGTATAACTAGCGACCTCTACAATGAGCAGTTCTTC. As protein: CASSITSDLYNEQFF.

This clone was seen only a few times. The chain recombines TRBV7-2 with TRBJ2-1, with 9 nucleotides matching TRBD1. The CDR3 contains 15 residues. V was clipped by 6 bases and J by 2 bases; unmatched bases: 5. CDR1 and CDR2 from the germline V gene are SGHTA and FQGNSA. CDR3 nucleotide sequence: TGTGCCAGCAGTCCCGACAGGGGGACCTACAATGAGCAGTTCTTC. Translated: CASSPDRGTYNEQFF.

The chain recombines TRBV6-6 with TRBJ2-7; 7 positions agree with TRBD1. J was trimmed by 3 bases and V by 6 bases; bases with no gene match: 8. Germline CDR1 MNHNY, CDR2 SVGAGI (reference sequence). The CDR3 contains 14 residues. The CDR3, as DNA: TGTGCCAGCAGGTCGACAGGGACAGACTACGAGCAGTACTTC. This translates into CASRSTGTDYEQYF.

The chain uses TRBV30 and TRBJ1-2; no clear D. CDR1 and CDR2 (germline): GTSNPN, SVGIG (reference sequence). The germline V and J ends were trimmed by 1 base and 10 bases, with 16 bases remaining between them. This CDR3 has 13 residues. CDR3 in amino acids: CAWSGGNTLSYTF. CDR3 DNA sequence: TGTGCCTGGAGTGGCGGGAATACCCTCTCCTACACCTTC.

The chain couples TRBV5-4 to TRBJ2-7, with D perhaps matching TRBD1 (6 bases). Germline CDR1 is SGHNT and CDR2 is YYREEE (reference sequence). The CDR3 spans 14 residues. Trimming removed 4 bases from V and 1 base from J, with 12 bases in between. The CDR3 sequence is CASSPSDSSYEQYF. Written as DNA, the CDR3 is TGTGCCAGCAGCCCCTCGGACAGTTCCTACGAGCAGTACTTC.

The V and J genes are TRBV11-2 and TRBJ2-7; D is uncertain. This CDR3 has 14 amino acids. V was pared by 1 base and J by 6 bases, with 13 bases between. CDR1 SGHAT and CDR2 FQNNGV come from the germline V gene. The CDR3 reads CASSLGRNPVEQYF. The DNA of the CDR3 is TGTGCCAGCAGCTTAGGCAGGAACCCCGTCGAGCAGTACTTC.

This rearrangement joins TRBV9 to TRBJ1-5, with 9 bases fitting TRBD1. With 4 bases clipped from V and 1 base from J, the junction kept 3 bases outside the gene matches. From germline, CDR1 is SGDLS and CDR2 YYNGEE. The CDR3 runs 15 residues. DNA of the CDR3: TGTGCCAGCAGCAAGGGACAGGGAAGCAATCAGCCCCAGCATTTT. Residues: CASSKGQGSNQPQHF. The whole variable domain, filled in from reference TRBV9 and TRBJ1-5, reads DSGVTQTPKHLITATGQRVTLRCSPRSGDLSVYWYQQSLDQGLQFLIQYYNGEERAKGNILERFSAQQFPDLHSELNLSSLELGDSALYFCASSKGQGSNQPQHFGDGTRLSIL.

Only a few counts were recorded for this clone. V is TRBV4-2 and J is TRBJ2-1; D not resolved. This CDR3 region has 14 residues. V gave up 0 bases and J gave up 0 bases, with 3 bases separating them. Germline CDR1 is LGHNA and CDR2 is YNFKEQ. This CDR3 is CASSQDFSYNEQFF. The CDR3 coding sequence is TGTGCCAGCAGCCAAGACTTCTCCTACAATGAGCAGTTCTTC.

The chain uses TRBV9 and TRBJ2-3; 7 nucleotides align to TRBD2. The CDR3 is made up of 15 amino acids. Germline V gives CDR1 SGDLS, CDR2 YYNGEE. V was pared by 4 bases and J by 4 bases, with 9 bases of the junction left unmatched. CDR3 in DNA: TGTGCCAGCAGCACCGGACTAGTGAGGGCAGATACGCAGTATTTT. Amino acid sequence: CASSTGLVRADTQYF.

There are a few counts of this clone. The rearrangement links TRBV7-2 to TRBJ2-3; D gene uncertain. V shed 5 bases and J shed 2 bases, with 8 bases lying between them. The CDR3 loop spans 13 amino acids. Germline values: CDR1 SGHTA, CDR2 FQGNSA. CDR3 nucleotide sequence: TGTGCCAGCAGCCCATACTACACAGATACGCAGTATTTT. This sequence encodes CASSPYYTDTQYF.

This clone was counted between two and nine times. The chain employs TRBV9 and TRBJ2-7; TRBD1 aligns across 7 bases. Trimming took 0 bases from V and 3 from J; bases not matched to a gene: 6. The CDR3 is 15 amino acids. Germline V gene sequence: CDR1 SGDLS, CDR2 YYNGEE. The CDR3: CASSVEGGPFYEQYF. CDR3 DNA sequence: TGTGCCAGCAGCGTAGAAGGGGGCCCCTTCTACGAGCAGTACTTC.

J is TRBJ1-6 and V is TRBV30; TRBD1 is a possible D gene (6 bases). V was cut by 2 bases and J by 7 bases, with 15 bases left in between. Germline V gene sequence: CDR1 GTSNPN, CDR2 SVGIG (reference sequence). This CDR3 spans 15 amino acids. Here the CDR3 reads CAWSWLTGGNSPLHF. The CDR3 bases are TGTGCCTGGAGTTGGTTGACAGGAGGAAATTCACCCCTCCACTTT.

This clone has more than one count but fewer than ten. As DNA, the CDR3 is TGTGCCAGCAGGGGTCAGGGGGAAGTTGGTAGCAATCAGCCCCAGCATTTT. Residues: CASRGQGEVGSNQPQHF. The V and J genes are TRBV2 and TRBJ1-5; TRBD1 matches 7 bases. The CDR3 length is 17 residues. Trimming removed 6 bases from V and 0 bases from J; junction bases left unmatched: 11. Looked up from germline, CDR1 is SNHLY and CDR2 is FYNNEI.

This clone has a handful of counts. The J gene is TRBJ2-7, the V gene TRBV7-2, with 8 bases matching TRBD2. CDR3 size: 14 residues. Trimming at V came to 5 bases and at J to 7 bases, leaving 10 bases not matched to a gene. The germline V gene encodes CDR1 SGHTA and CDR2 FQGNSA. The CDR3 DNA sequence: TGTGCCAGCAGCCGCGGGGGGTCGTTTGAAGAGCAGTACTTC. This translates into CASSRGGSFEEQYF. The whole variable domain, remainder taken from reference TRBV7-2 and TRBJ2-7, is GAGVSQSPSNKVTEKGKDVELRCDPISGHTALYWYRQSLGQGLEFLIYFQGNSAPDKSGLPSDRFSAERTGGSVSTLTIQRTQQEDSAVYLCASSRGGSFEEQYFGPGTRLTVT.

This chain connects TRBV2 to TRBJ1-1, with TRBD1 matching 7 bases. The CDR3 has 12 amino acids. Germline CDR1 reads SNHLY; CDR2 reads FYNNEI. J gave up 4 bases and V 11 bases, and 7 bases lay outside the gene matches. CDR3 region: CAGYSGGTEAFF. The CDR3 coding sequence is TGTGCCGGCTATTCAGGGGGCACTGAAGCTTTCTTT. The full variable domain, in which reference TRBV2 and TRBJ1-1 provide the parts outside the CDR3, is EPEVTQTPSHQVTQMGQEVILRCVPISNHLYFYWYRQILGQKVEFLVSFYNNEISEKSEIFDDQFSVERPDGSNFTLKIRSTKLEDSAMYFCAGYSGGTEAFFGQGTRLTVV.

The table lists this clone with a few counts. Written as DNA, the CDR3 is TGTGCCAGTACGACGGGGCAGGGGGGCTACGAGCAGTACTTC. Translating it yields CASTTGQGGYEQYF. The J gene is TRBJ2-7, the V gene TRBV19; D might be TRBD1 (7 bases). Germline CDR1 is LNHDA and CDR2 is SQIVND (reference sequence). The CDR3 is 14 residues long. V lost 7 bases to trimming and J lost 3 bases, with 16 bases between them.